This entry lists 31 T cell receptor beta chains sequenced from one sample in a study of monozygotic twins with inflammatory bowel disease. Using the 5' RACE reads, TCRdb records one entry per CDR3 protein without DNA. The listing records around 410,000 distinct CDR3 sequences. The specimen was blood. The receptors come from a human donor with ulcerative colitis or Crohn's disease, or a healthy co-twin of an affected twin (not recorded which).

The chain is built from TRBV10-3 and TRBJ2-7; TCRdb gives TRBD2 as the D gene, but with no DNA this cannot be confirmed. This CDR3 has 14 amino acids. Germline V gene lookup returns CDR1 ENHRY and CDR2 SYGVKD. CDR3: CAITSAGAGYEQYF.

The V gene is TRBV19, the J gene TRBJ2-5; TCRdb proposes TRBD2, but this gene call is untestable without DNA. CDR1 and CDR2 (germline): LNHDA, SQIVND (reference sequence). The length of the CDR3 is 13 residues. CDR3 residues: CASSHGTSGTQYF.

The rearrangement uses TRBV6-6 and TRBJ1-2; TCRdb's D call of TRBD1 is untestable without DNA. The CDR3 extends over 14 amino acids. CDR1 and CDR2 (germline): MNHNY, SVGAGI (reference sequence). This CDR3 is CASGRDPSIRGYTF.

The chain carries TRBV7-2 and TRBJ2-1; TCRdb's D call, TRBD1, is unchecked because there is no DNA. The CDR3 has 15 residues. CDR1 SGHTA and CDR2 FQGNSA come from the germline V gene. The CDR3 region is CASSIRPQGNNEQFF.

The CDR3 is CASRGGRGAYEQYF. The chain employs TRBV23-1 and TRBJ2-7; the D gene TCRdb calls, TRBD2, cannot be checked with no DNA. TRBV23-1 carries the ORF label, with uncertain function. This CDR3 is built from 14 residues.

V is TRBV3-1 and J is TRBJ2-5. CDR1 and CDR2 from the germline V gene are LGHDT and YNNKEL (reference sequence). There are 11 residues in the CDR3. CDR3 loop: CASSQDIRLYF.

This chain's CDR3 is CASSLVALANTGELFF. The chain links TRBV5-1 to TRBJ2-2. The CDR3 has 16 residues. Germline loops: CDR1 SGHRS, CDR2 YFSETQ.

The genes are TRBV2 and TRBJ2-5; TCRdb names TRBD2, which stays unverified in the absence of DNA. CDR3 length equals 15 residues. Germline loops: CDR1 SNHLY, CDR2 FYNNEI. The CDR3 protein is CASSPWASGQETQYF. Full variable domain (remainder filled in from reference TRBV2 and TRBJ2-5): EPEVTQTPSHQVTQMGQEVILRCVPISNHLYFYWYRQILGQKVEFLVSFYNNEISEKSEIFDDQFSVERPDGSNFTLKIRSTKLEDSAMYFCASSPWASGQETQYFGPGTRLLVL.

The V and J genes are TRBV6-4 and TRBJ2-2; the D gene TCRdb calls, TRBD1, cannot be checked with no DNA. Germline-derived CDR1 and CDR2 are MRHNA and SNTAGT. This CDR3 is 13 amino acids long. CDR3 protein: CASIMTEGGELFF.

The genes are TRBV23-1 and TRBJ2-5; TCRdb calls TRBD1, which cannot be checked without DNA. TRBV23-1 is assigned to the ORF class and has an uncertain function. The CDR3 is made up of 18 amino acids. This CDR3 reads CASSQSRRDRDNQETQYF.

This chain joins TRBV7-2 and TRBJ1-5; TCRdb's assignment of TRBD1 cannot be checked, as there is no DNA. Germline CDR1 and CDR2: SGHTA and FQGNSA. The CDR3 runs to 14 residues. The CDR3: CASSTGQGYQPQHF. Using reference TRBV7-2 and TRBJ1-5 for the parts outside the CDR3, the full variable domain is GAGVSQSPSNKVTEKGKDVELRCDPISGHTALYWYRQSLGQGLEFLIYFQGNSAPDKSGLPSDRFSAERTGGSVSTLTIQRTQQEDSAVYLCASSTGQGYQPQHFGDGTRLSIL.

The V and J genes are TRBV7-9 and TRBJ1-4; TCRdb calls TRBD1, which cannot be checked without DNA. Germline loops: CDR1 SEHNR, CDR2 FQNEAQ (reference sequence). The CDR3 loop spans 15 amino acids. The CDR3 reads CASSLFVSGGEKLFF.

The chain uses TRBV5-5 and TRBJ1-2. The CDR3 runs to 14 residues. Germline V gene lookup returns CDR1 SGHKS and CDR2 YYEKEE (reference sequence). The CDR3 loop reads CASSLAQLSYGYTF.

V and J are TRBV5-1 and TRBJ2-7. Germline V gene sequence: CDR1 SGHRS, CDR2 YFSETQ. This CDR3 region has 12 residues. This chain's CDR3 is CASRTDTYEQYF.

V and J are TRBV4-3 and TRBJ2-2; without DNA, the TCRdb call of TRBD2 cannot be checked. Germline lookup yields CDR1 LGHNA and CDR2 YSLEER. The CDR3 length is 16 residues. CDR3 sequence: CASSPGGGASTGELFF.

This sequence joins TRBV28 and TRBJ2-2; TCRdb's assignment of TRBD1 cannot be checked, as there is no DNA. The CDR3 sequence is 17 residues long. Per germline, CDR1 MDHEN and CDR2 SYDVKM. The CDR3 sequence is CASSLIQGQGAAGELFF.

This chain connects TRBV5-1 to TRBJ2-1; the D call from TCRdb, TRBD1, cannot be confirmed without DNA. The CDR3 is 16 amino acids. Germline V gives CDR1 SGHRS, CDR2 YFSETQ. The CDR3 protein is CASSLPGTSSYNEQFF.

This rearrangement joins TRBV2 to TRBJ2-5. The CDR3 totals 11 residues. CDR1 is SNHLY and CDR2 is FYNNEI in the germline V gene. CDR3 amino acids: CASTLDETQYF. The complete variable domain, with remaining parts taken from reference TRBV2 and TRBJ2-5, reads EPEVTQTPSHQVTQMGQEVILRCVPISNHLYFYWYRQILGQKVEFLVSFYNNEISEKSEIFDDQFSVERPDGSNFTLKIRSTKLEDSAMYFCASTLDETQYFGPGTRLLVL.

The chain recombines TRBV7-2 with TRBJ2-3; absent DNA, TCRdb's TRBD2 call cannot be checked. Germline lookup yields CDR1 SGHTA and CDR2 FQGNSA. CDR3 length equals 13 residues. CDR3 region: CASSPGTSIAQYF.

CDR3: CASSLTGIYGYTF. J is TRBJ1-2 and V is TRBV5-6; TCRdb returns TRBD1, unconfirmable since there is no DNA. Germline values: CDR1 SGHDT, CDR2 YYEEEE. The CDR3 runs 13 residues.

This rearrangement joins TRBV7-9 to TRBJ2-7; TCRdb indicates TRBD1, and absent DNA this call remains unverified. This CDR3 comprises 15 residues. From germline, CDR1 is SEHNR and CDR2 FQNEAQ (reference sequence). The CDR3 loop is CASSLRGTGGHEQYF.

This chain uses TRBV5-1 with TRBJ2-7; TCRdb's D gene call, TRBD1, goes unchecked for lack of DNA. The germline CDR1 and CDR2 sequences are SGHRS and YFSETQ. The CDR3 sequence is 15 residues long. CDR3 loop: CASSLAPTGYYEQYF.

J is TRBJ1-1 and V is TRBV27; TCRdb calls TRBD1, which cannot be checked without DNA. This CDR3 has 15 residues. Germline CDR1 and CDR2: MNHEY and SMNVEV (reference sequence). The CDR3 reads CASSWDRKLDTEAFF.

The chain recombines TRBV20-1 with TRBJ2-1. Germline V gives CDR1 DFQATT, CDR2 SNEGSKA (reference sequence). This CDR3 contains 15 residues. The CDR3 spells CSVYSPRGSYNEQFF.

The chain recombines TRBV27 with TRBJ1-6; the D gene TCRdb calls, TRBD1, cannot be checked with no DNA. CDR1 is MNHEY and CDR2 is SMNVEV in the germline V gene (reference sequence). The CDR3 covers 18 residues. CDR3 sequence: CASSSPFRGGSYNSPLHF.

The chain couples TRBV5-8 to TRBJ2-7. The CDR3 has 15 residues. The germline V gene has CDR1 SGHTS and CDR2 YDEGEE. CDR3 in amino acids: CASSSDRNFGHEQYF.

This chain uses TRBV6-2 or TRBV6-3 with TRBJ2-7; as DNA is missing, the TRBD2 call by TCRdb cannot be tested. Germline-derived CDR1 and CDR2 are MNHEY and SVGEGT. The CDR3 is 16 residues long. The CDR3 loop reads CASRPFGTGTRTEQYF.

The rearrangement joins TRBV29-1 to TRBJ2-2; TCRdb returns TRBD1, unconfirmable since there is no DNA. The CDR3 is made up of 12 amino acids. Germline V gene data show CDR1 as SQVTM and CDR2 as ANQGSEA. The CDR3 reads CSVRTATGELFF.

The chain links TRBV5-4 to TRBJ1-1; TCRdb reports TRBD1, a call that lacks DNA to check it against. The germline V gene has CDR1 SGHNT and CDR2 YYREEE (reference sequence). This CDR3 region has 16 residues. The CDR3 sequence: CASSSPGGGLNTEAFF.

The chain has TRBV6-6 and TRBJ1-1. CDR3 length: 14 residues. CDR1 is MNHNY, CDR2 SVGAGI, per germline (reference sequence). The CDR3 loop is CASTERGMNTEAFF.

The chain employs TRBV12-3 or TRBV12-4 and TRBJ2-1; with no DNA, the TCRdb D assignment of TRBD2 cannot be verified. The CDR3 is 15 amino acids. The CDR3 spells CASSPPTSGGNEQFF.